Sequencing of this T cell receptor beta chain was carried out in a study of blood T cell repertoires in COVID-19. Overall study context: Collection of acute and convalescent COVID-19 samples took place in the United States, Italy and Spain. Sources were T cells, B-cell-depleted T cells, or PBMCs; the material itself was cDNA or gDNA.

Germline V CDR1 and CDR2: ENHRY, SYGVKD. The V and J ends lost 7 bases and 0 bases respectively, with 15 bases between them. This CDR3 region has 15 residues. Original processing methods: Reference gene primer amplification yielded estimated nucleated cell counts. The repertoire was sequenced with immunoSEQ multiplex PCR; TCRdb's copy has only in-frame clones and lacks some. D and trimming come from the DNA, and the V and J calls and clone size come from that table. The repertoire holds about 83,000 clones, 86% seen once, with about 8.5% in the top ten. The sequence was collected from a man aged 45-65 years with active COVID-19. The sample taken for sequencing was peripheral blood. The chain has TRBV10-3 and TRBJ1-2; D might be TRBD1 (6 bases). The CDR3: CAITPGGAANYGYTF. In DNA form, the CDR3 reads TGTGCCATCACCCCCGGGGGGGCGGCTAACTATGGCTACACCTTC.